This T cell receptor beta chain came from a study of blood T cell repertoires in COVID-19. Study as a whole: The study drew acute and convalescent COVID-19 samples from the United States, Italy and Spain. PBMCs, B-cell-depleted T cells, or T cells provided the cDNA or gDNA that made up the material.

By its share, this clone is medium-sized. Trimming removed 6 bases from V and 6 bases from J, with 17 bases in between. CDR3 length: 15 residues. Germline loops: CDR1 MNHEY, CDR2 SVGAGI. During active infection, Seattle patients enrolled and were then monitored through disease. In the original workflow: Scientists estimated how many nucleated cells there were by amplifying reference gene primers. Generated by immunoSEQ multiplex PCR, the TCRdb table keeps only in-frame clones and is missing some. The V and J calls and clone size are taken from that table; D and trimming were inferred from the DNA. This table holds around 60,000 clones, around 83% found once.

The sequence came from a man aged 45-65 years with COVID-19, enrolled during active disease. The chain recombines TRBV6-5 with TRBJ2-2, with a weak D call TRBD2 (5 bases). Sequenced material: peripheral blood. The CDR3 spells CASSSPLGGSGELFF. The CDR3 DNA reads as TGTGCCAGCAGCTCACCCCTGGGCGGGTCCGGGGAGCTGTTTTTT.